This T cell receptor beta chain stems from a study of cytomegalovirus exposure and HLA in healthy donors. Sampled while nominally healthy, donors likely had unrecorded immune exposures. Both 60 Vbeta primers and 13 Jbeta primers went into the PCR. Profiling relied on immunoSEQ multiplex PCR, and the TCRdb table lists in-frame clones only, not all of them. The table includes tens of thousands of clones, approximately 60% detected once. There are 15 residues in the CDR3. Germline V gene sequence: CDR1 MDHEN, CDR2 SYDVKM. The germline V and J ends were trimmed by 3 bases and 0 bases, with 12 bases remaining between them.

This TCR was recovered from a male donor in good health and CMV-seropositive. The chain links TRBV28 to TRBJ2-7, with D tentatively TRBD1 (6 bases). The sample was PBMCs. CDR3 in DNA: TGTGCCAGCAGTTTCACAGGGCTCCCCTCCTACGAGCAGTACTTC. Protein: CASSFTGLPSYEQYF. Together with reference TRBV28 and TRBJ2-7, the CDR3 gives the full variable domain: DVKVTQSSRYLVKRTGEKVFLECVQDMDHENMFWYRQDPGLGLRLIYFSYDVKMKEKGDIPEGYSVSREKKERFSLILESASTNQTSMYLCASSFTGLPSYEQYFGPGTRLTVT.